A single sample gave rise to the 22 T cell receptor beta chains below, sequenced in a study of metastatic and nonmetastatic thyroid tumors. TCRdb reanalyzed the PCR reads with MiXCR. The sample gives 25,000 to 35,000 clones, 15% to 20% of which show up once; approximately 4.8% is in the top ten. Prior to thyroid surgery, none of the patients had received any treatment. Material: blood. The source of these receptors is a female donor with papillary thyroid cancer or a benign thyroid nodule (not recorded which). Some clones in this sample may be carry-over from other donors' samples.

This clone has a handful of counts. The chain uses TRBV28 and TRBJ1-2; 9 positions agree with TRBD1. J was trimmed by 7 bases and V by 6 bases; bases with no gene match: 12. The germline gives CDR1 MDHEN, CDR2 SYDVKM. The CDR3 runs to 15 residues. The CDR3 nucleotides read TGTGCCAGCAGCCCCTCGGTACAGGGGGCGCGTGGCTACACCTTC. Its translation is CASSPSVQGARGYTF.

By frequency in the sample, this clone is medium-sized. The CDR3 DNA reads TGTGCCAGCAGTTACTCGGCAGTTTCCTACGAGCAGTACTTC. Its translation is CASSYSAVSYEQYF. J is TRBJ2-7 and V is TRBV6-5, with D uncertain. V lost 0 bases to trimming and J lost 1 base, with 7 bases between them. CDR3 length: 14 amino acids. In germline, CDR1 is MNHEY, CDR2 SVGAGI.

This clone was observed at least ten times. The rearrangement links TRBV9 to TRBJ2-7; 13 bases line up with TRBD2. Germline V CDR1 and CDR2: SGDLS, YYNGEE. CDR3 length equals 15 residues. V shed 4 bases, J shed 6 bases, and the junction held 7 bases outside the gene matches. DNA of the CDR3: TGTGCCAGCAGCCCCTTAGGGACTAGCGGGACCGAGCAGTACTTC. Its translation: CASSPLGTSGTEQYF.

This clone was counted a single time. The rearrangement uses TRBV20-1 and TRBJ2-2, with D hard to call. Germline-derived CDR1 and CDR2 are DFQATT and SNEGSKA (reference sequence). Trimming cost V 0 bases and J 1 base, with 6 bases left between them. This CDR3 contains 14 residues. The CDR3 loop reads CSARDILNTGELFF. In DNA form, the CDR3 reads TGCAGTGCTAGAGATATACTGAACACCGGGGAGCTGTTTTTT.

This clone was found many times. The rearrangement links TRBV7-3 to TRBJ1-1; 9 bases line up with TRBD1. V gave up 6 bases and J gave up 1 base; unmatched junction bases: 6. The CDR3 extends over 15 amino acids. Germline CDR1 SGHTA, CDR2 FQGTGA. The CDR3 protein is CASSPGTGRNTEAFF. The CDR3 nucleotides read TGTGCCAGCAGTCCCGGGACAGGGCGGAACACTGAAGCTTTCTTT.

This clone was observed many times. Other DNA sequences in this sample translate to the same CDR3. This rearrangement joins TRBV6-5 to TRBJ2-2; D ambiguous. V was clipped by 0 bases and J by 8 bases, with 10 bases between them. The CDR3 has 14 residues. CDR1 is MNHEY, CDR2 SVGAGI, per germline. CDR3 loop: CASSYSLGAGELFF. DNA for the CDR3: TGTGCCAGCAGTTACTCGTTAGGCGCGGGGGAGCTGTTTTTT.

This clone was recorded at least ten times. V and J are TRBV27 and TRBJ1-1; TRBD1 might be the D (6 bases). This CDR3 has 15 amino acids. Germline CDR1 is MNHEY and CDR2 is SMNVEV (reference sequence). Trimming cost V 2 bases and J 8 bases, with 18 bases left between them. The CDR3, as DNA: TGTGCCAGCAGTTTAAGGCGTGGGGCAGGGGAGGAAGCTTTCTTT. Translated: CASSLRRGAGEEAFF.

This clone was detected many times. This chain links TRBV11-2 with TRBJ2-7, with TRBD1 matching over 7 bases. This CDR3 contains 13 residues. Unmatched junction bases numbered 8, after V lost 3 bases and J lost 9 bases. The germline gives CDR1 SGHAT, CDR2 FQNNGV. CDR3 sequence (DNA): TGTGCCAGCAGCTTGGGACAGACGACCGCGCAGTACTTC. Translation gives CASSLGQTTAQYF.

This clone was picked up many times. The chain has TRBV20-1 and TRBJ2-7, with D possibly TRBD1 on 5 matching bases. The CDR3 has 13 amino acids. V was clipped by 3 bases and J by 5 bases, with 14 bases between them. The V gene's germline CDR1 is DFQATT and CDR2 SNEGSKA (reference sequence). Here the CDR3 DNA reads TGCAGTGCTAGGACGGCAGGGCCAGACGAGCAGTACTTC. It specifies CSARTAGPDEQYF.

The V call is TRBV12-3 or TRBV12-4, the J call TRBJ1-4; weak D call: TRBD1 (6 bases). The length of the CDR3 is 19 residues. Deletions cut 4 bases from V and 2 bases from J, with 23 bases between. CDR3 nucleotides: TGTGCCAGCAGTTCCCGTACCGGGGGCCTAGGGGTCACTAATGAAAAACTGTTTTTT. Its translation is CASSSRTGGLGVTNEKLFF.

On this clone itself: With a much larger clone just one base away, this may be a read error. As the CDR3 is not closed by the conserved phenylalanine or tryptophan, this likely results from a read error. This chain connects TRBV4-1 to TRBJ2-1, with D possibly matching TRBD1 (6 bases). CDR1 and CDR2 from the germline V gene are MGHRA and YSYEKL. The CDR3 is 16 residues long. V was cut by 0 bases and J by 3 bases, with 12 bases left in between. The CDR3 DNA reads as TGCGCCAGCAGCCAAGATCGGCAGGGGAGCTACAATGAGCAGTTCCTC. Protein product: CASSQDRQGSYNEQFL.

V and J are TRBV10-3 and TRBJ2-7; 8 bases are shared with TRBD1. The trim removed 0 bases at V and 4 bases at J, leaving 2 bases unmatched. This CDR3 contains 14 residues. Germline CDR1 and CDR2: ENHRY and SYGVKD. CDR3 nucleotides: TGTGCCATCAGTGAGTCATGGGACAGGTACGAGCAGTACTTC. It encodes CAISESWDRYEQYF.

Ten or more counts support this clone. The chain links TRBV5-1 to TRBJ2-3, with 9 nucleotides matching TRBD2. V gave up 1 base and J gave up 0 bases; unmatched junction bases: 9. CDR1 and CDR2 from the germline V gene are SGHRS and YFSETQ. The CDR3 is made up of 18 amino acids. The CDR3 loop reads CASSLFSGRGGSTDTQYF. DNA for the CDR3: TGCGCCAGCAGCTTGTTTAGCGGGAGAGGGGGGAGCACAGATACGCAGTATTTT.

This clone has ten or more counts. The chain has TRBV2 and TRBJ2-3, with 15 nucleotides matching TRBD2. With V trimmed by 4 bases and J by 5 bases, 7 bases remained unmatched. The CDR3 contains 17 residues. Germline V gene sequence: CDR1 SNHLY, CDR2 FYNNEI. The CDR3 sequence: CASSALGLAGGGDTQYF. The DNA of the CDR3 is TGTGCCAGCAGTGCCCTGGGACTAGCGGGGGGCGGAGATACGCAGTATTTT.

This chain uses TRBV30 with TRBJ1-2, with a possible D match to TRBD1 (5 bases). Germline values: CDR1 GTSNPN, CDR2 SVGIG (reference sequence). The CDR3 covers 18 residues. The V end was cut by 0 bases, the J end by 2 bases, with 22 bases between. The CDR3 nucleotides are TGTGCCTGGAGTGTCCTTCACACGATGACAGACTCAAACTATGGCTACACCTTC. Translation gives CAWSVLHTMTDSNYGYTF.

This clone has at least ten counts. V usage is TRBV7-2 and J usage is TRBJ2-1; TRBD2 might be the D (5 bases). Trimming removed 2 bases at V and 5 bases at J, with 13 bases between. Looked up from germline, CDR1 is SGHTA and CDR2 is FQGNSA. This CDR3 region has 15 residues. CDR3 DNA sequence: TGTGCCAGCAGCTTAAGGGCGGGCAACGACAATGAGCAGTTCTTC. Its protein product is CASSLRAGNDNEQFF.

This clone was found many times. V usage is TRBV9 and J usage is TRBJ2-3, with D perhaps TRBD1 (5 bases). The CDR3 sequence is 15 residues long. Germline loops: CDR1 SGDLS, CDR2 YYNGEE. With 0 bases removed from V and 1 base from J, the gap between germline ends came to 9 bases. CDR3: CASSVGGRGTDTQYF. The CDR3 nucleotides read TGTGCCAGCAGCGTAGGTGGCAGGGGCACAGATACGCAGTATTTT.

The genes are TRBV15 and TRBJ1-4, with TRBD1 identical over 11 bases. The CDR3 runs 16 residues. The germline CDR1 and CDR2 sequences are LNHNV and YYDKDF (reference sequence). J gave up 7 bases and V 1 base, and 5 bases lay outside the gene matches. The CDR3 DNA follows: TGTGCCACCAGCAGAGTCGTCGGGACAGGGGGTGAAAAACTGTTTTTT. Amino acids: CATSRVVGTGGEKLFF.

This clone appeared many times. The gene calls are TRBV2 and TRBJ2-3, with 12 bases that match TRBD2. The CDR3 totals 15 residues. In germline, CDR1 is SNHLY, CDR2 FYNNEI. V dropped 6 bases and J dropped 4; count of bases not matched to a gene: 5. CDR3 nucleotide sequence: TGTGCCAGCAGGCGACTAGCGGGAGAACCAGATACGCAGTATTTT. It specifies CASRRLAGEPDTQYF.

The table lists this clone with many counts. This chain joins TRBV20-1 and TRBJ2-3; the D is unclear. The CDR3 contains 12 residues. Trimming took off 3 bases at V and 8 bases at J, with 12 bases between the two ends. The germline gives CDR1 DFQATT, CDR2 SNEGSKA (reference sequence). The CDR3 nucleotides read TGCAGTGCTAGGTTACGAGGCGGTACGCAGTATTTT. Translated, it gives CSARLRGGTQYF.

This clone was recorded at least ten times. This chain joins TRBV30 and TRBJ1-1; TRBD1 agrees at 7 bases. The CDR3 is made up of 13 amino acids. Losses at the gene ends were 7 bases for V and 1 base for J; bases not matched to a gene: 6. Per germline, CDR1 GTSNPN and CDR2 SVGIG (reference sequence). The CDR3: CASAGTANTEAFF. CDR3 nucleotides: TGTGCCTCTGCCGGGACAGCGAACACTGAAGCTTTCTTT.

This clone came up many times. J is TRBJ2-1 and V is TRBV9; the D is unclear. The V end was cut by 4 bases, the J end by 0 bases, with 17 bases between. Germline CDR1 is SGDLS and CDR2 is YYNGEE. This CDR3 has 17 residues. CDR3 amino acids: CASSHSPSMSSYNEQFF. Here the CDR3 DNA reads TGTGCCAGCAGCCACTCGCCCTCTATGAGCTCCTACAATGAGCAGTTCTTC.